The clone carrying this TCR beta chain was observed a few times. No antigen is known for it. This sample stems from a study of T cells after yellow fever vaccination. Study-wide results and limits: Abundant contaminating clonotypes from the bulk population could appear in FACS-sorted repertoires. Post-booster reappearance was seen for most primary-vaccination clones (roughly 96% CD4, roughly 88% CD8).

MiXCR, applied by TCRdb to the 5' RACE reads, yields one record per CDR3 protein. The table lists some 600,000 distinct CDR3 sequences, around a sixth of them singletons, with roughly 17% in the top ten. The CDR3 is 15 amino acids. Germline CDR1 reads MDHEN; CDR2 reads SYDVKM. V was cut by 5 bases and J by 2 bases, with 15 bases left in between. The rearrangement uses TRBV28 and TRBJ1-2; a possible D gene is TRBD1 (5 bases). The receptor was derived from a man aged 18 to 30 who received the YFV17D yellow fever vaccine. This material consisted of PBMCs, taken about 5 days after the first yellow fever vaccination. CDR3 DNA sequence: TGTGCCAGCAGTCTCTCGTTGACAGAAAACTATGGCTACACCTTC. Translated: CASSLSLTENYGYTF.